This T cell receptor (beta chain) derives from a study of monozygotic twins with inflammatory bowel disease. TCRdb re-called the 5' RACE reads and gives one entry per CDR3 protein, without DNA. The sample holds 150,000 to 200,000 distinct CDR3 sequences. The CDR3 has 16 residues. The V gene's germline CDR1 is SGHTA and CDR2 FQGNSA. The sequencing sample was made of blood. This TCR came from a human donor with ulcerative colitis or Crohn's disease, or a healthy co-twin of an affected twin (not recorded which). The rearrangement joins TRBV7-2 to TRBJ1-3. The CDR3 reads CASSLVWTGSGNTIYF. The complete variable domain, with remaining parts taken from reference TRBV7-2 and TRBJ1-3, reads GAGVSQSPSNKVTEKGKDVELRCDPISGHTALYWYRQSLGQGLEFLIYFQGNSAPDKSGLPSDRFSAERTGGSVSTLTIQRTQQEDSAVYLCASSLVWTGSGNTIYFGEGSWLTVV.